One sample yielded the 9 T cell receptor beta chains listed below, sequenced in a study of cytotoxic CD8 clonotypes in ibrutinib-treated CLL. The table came from immunoSEQ multiplex PCR; TCRdb's copy has only in-frame clones and leaves some out. The repertoire consists of 150,000 to 200,000 clones, with approximately 90% occurring once and the leading ten covering more than 2.5%. This specimen was PBMCs, taken at disease progression, from a patient treated with ibrutinib. These receptors all come from a human donor with chronic lymphocytic leukemia.

As for this clone: The sample has other DNA sequences that encode this CDR3 too. The rearrangement links TRBV11-3 to TRBJ2-3; D unclear. In germline, CDR1 is SGHNT, CDR2 YENEEA. The CDR3 has 13 residues. Between the trimmed V and J ends, which lost 1 base and 1 base, there was a span of 3 bases. The CDR3 loop reads CASSLGGTDTQYF. In nucleotides, the CDR3 is TGTGCCAGCAGCTTAGGGGGCACAGATACGCAGTATTTT.

The rearrangement links TRBV5-4 to TRBJ2-7, with a possible D match to TRBD2 (5 bases). Germline-derived CDR1 and CDR2 are SGHNT and YYREEE (reference sequence). The V end lost 4 bases, the J end lost 7 bases, and 27 bases lay between the germline ends. The CDR3 contains 17 residues. CDR3 sequence reads: CASSHYPEVRGPGEQYF. In DNA form, the CDR3 reads TGTGCCAGCAGCCACTACCCGGAGGTCAGAGGTCCGGGGGAGCAGTACTTC.

The chain employs TRBV5-6 and TRBJ2-4, with D maybe TRBD2 (7 bases). This CDR3 comprises 14 residues. Per germline, CDR1 SGHDT and CDR2 YYEEEE. The V end lost 6 bases, the J end lost 2 bases, and 12 bases lay between the germline ends. CDR3: CASTRGATKNIQYF. CDR3 nucleotides: TGTGCCAGCACCCGGGGGGCGACCAAAAACATTCAGTACTTC.

The chain recombines TRBV11-2 with TRBJ1-1; D ambiguous. The CDR3 length is 13 residues. Germline values: CDR1 SGHAT, CDR2 FQNNGV. Trimming stripped 4 bases from V and 5 bases from J, with 11 bases between. The CDR3, as DNA: TGTGCCAGCAGCTCTCAGACCCGAACTGAAGCTTTCTTT. Translation gives CASSSQTRTEAFF.

This rearrangement joins TRBV7-6 to TRBJ2-3; 9 bases are a match to TRBD2. With V trimmed by 1 base and J by 3 bases, 2 bases remained unmatched. The CDR3 totals 15 residues. From germline, CDR1 is SGHVS and CDR2 FNYEAQ. The CDR3 DNA follows: TGTGCCAGCAGCTTAGGCGGGAGGGAGACAGATACGCAGTATTTT. Amino acids: CASSLGGRETDTQYF.

The gene calls are TRBV19 and TRBJ2-3, with TRBD2 identical over 11 bases. Germline assignment: CDR1 LNHDA and CDR2 SQIVND (reference sequence). This CDR3 has 16 amino acids. V gave up 5 bases and J gave up 2 bases; unmatched junction bases: 6. CDR3 in DNA: TGTGCCAGTAGTCCGGGGACTAGCGGTCCCACAGATACGCAGTATTTT. Translating gives CASSPGTSGPTDTQYF.

The chain is built from TRBV5-1 and TRBJ2-1; D unclear. V lost 1 base, J lost 0 bases, and 8 bases lay in between. The CDR3 runs to 15 residues. Germline V CDR1 and CDR2: SGHRS, YFSETQ. CDR3 sequence (DNA): TGCGCCAGCAGCTTGACACATTTCTCCTACAATGAGCAGTTCTTC. It encodes CASSLTHFSYNEQFF.

V usage is TRBV7-3 and J usage is TRBJ2-5, with TRBD1 matching 8 bases. The CDR3 has 15 residues. Per the germline V gene, CDR1 is SGHTA and CDR2 is FQGTGA. J gave up 2 bases and V 4 bases, and 6 bases lay outside the gene matches. Here the CDR3 reads CASSSNRGAQETQYF. CDR3 DNA sequence: TGTGCCAGCAGCTCAAACAGGGGGGCACAAGAGACCCAGTACTTC.

The chain combines TRBV29-1 with TRBJ2-7, with a weak D call TRBD2 (5 bases). Germline CDR1 is SQVTM and CDR2 is ANQGSEA. The CDR3 length is 14 residues. Trimming left V 4 bases short and J 0 bases short, with 13 bases between. In nucleotides, the CDR3 is TGCAGCGTTGGCGAAACGGGAAGCTCCTACGAGCAGTACTTC. Its protein is CSVGETGSSYEQYF.